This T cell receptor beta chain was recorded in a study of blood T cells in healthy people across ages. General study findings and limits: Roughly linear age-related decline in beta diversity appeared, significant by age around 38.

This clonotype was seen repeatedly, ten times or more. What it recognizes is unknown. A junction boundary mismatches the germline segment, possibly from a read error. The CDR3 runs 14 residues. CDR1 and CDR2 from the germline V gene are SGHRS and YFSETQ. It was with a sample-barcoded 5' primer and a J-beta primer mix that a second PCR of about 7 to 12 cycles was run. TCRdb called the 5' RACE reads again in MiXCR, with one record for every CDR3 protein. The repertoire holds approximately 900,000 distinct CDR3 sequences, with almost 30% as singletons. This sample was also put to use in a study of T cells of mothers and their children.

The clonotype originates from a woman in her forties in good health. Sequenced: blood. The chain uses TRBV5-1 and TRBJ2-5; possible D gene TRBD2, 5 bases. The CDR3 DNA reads TGTGCCAGCAGCCTCGGAGGTCGGCGAGAGACCCAGTACTTC. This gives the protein CASSLGGRRETQYF.